The 5 T cell receptor beta chains below come from one sample, sequenced in a study of cytomegalovirus exposure and HLA in healthy donors. Primers for the PCR totalled 60 Vbeta and 13 Jbeta. Sequenced by immunoSEQ multiplex PCR; TCRdb stores in-frame clones only, minus some. Of 90,000 to 120,000 clones detected, 65% appear once; the ten largest clones hold less than 4.5%. The material sequenced was PBMCs. These receptors were taken from a man aged 25 to 40 in good health and CMV-seropositive.

The chain carries TRBV14 and TRBJ2-7; 8 bases map to TRBD1. The V gene end was trimmed by 3 bases and the J gene end by 2 bases; junction bases not matched to a gene: 6. The CDR3 covers 15 residues. Germline V CDR1 and CDR2: SGHDN, FVKESK. CDR3 amino acids: CASSHFDRGTYEQYF. In nucleotides, the CDR3 is TGTGCCAGCAGCCACTTTGACAGGGGAACCTACGAGCAGTACTTC.

The J gene is TRBJ2-2, the V gene TRBV5-6, with 14 positions matching TRBD2. Germline lookup yields CDR1 SGHDT and CDR2 YYEEEE. Germline trimming cut 0 bases from V and 5 bases from J; bases unmatched to any gene: 0. The CDR3 has 16 residues. In DNA, the CDR3 is TGTGCCAGCAGCTTGGGACTAGCGGGGGGGACCGGGGAGCTGTTTTTT. This sequence encodes CASSLGLAGGTGELFF.

The sample holds a few counts of this clone. The V and J genes are TRBV9 and TRBJ1-6; D uncertain. Germline CDR1 is SGDLS and CDR2 is YYNGEE. Trimming removed 0 bases from V and 9 bases from J, with 13 bases in between. This CDR3 region has 15 residues. CDR3 protein: CASSVDRGLISPLHF. In nucleotides, the CDR3 is TGTGCCAGCAGCGTAGATCGGGGTTTAATTTCACCCCTCCACTTT.

The sample holds a few counts of this clone. The V gene is TRBV27, the J gene TRBJ1-5, with D tentatively TRBD1 (5 bases). The V end lost 3 bases, the J end lost 5 bases, and 11 bases lay between the germline ends. Germline V gene data show CDR1 as MNHEY and CDR2 as SMNVEV (reference sequence). The CDR3 is 14 amino acids. The CDR3: CASSFQGGDQPQHF. The CDR3 DNA reads as TGTGCCAGCAGTTTTCAGGGCGGGGATCAGCCCCAGCATTTT.

The chain couples TRBV2 to TRBJ2-2; D possibly corresponds to TRBD2 (5 bases). Germline assignment: CDR1 SNHLY and CDR2 FYNNEI. Trimming pared 4 bases from V and 5 bases from J, leaving 11 bases between. The CDR3 loop spans 14 amino acids. As DNA, the CDR3 is TGTGCCAGCAGTGCGGGGTTGGGGACCGGGGAGCTGTTTTTT. As protein: CASSAGLGTGELFF.